The T cell receptor (beta chain) described here comes from a study of response to subunit inactivated influenza vaccine. General study points: Each seasonal flu vaccination may recruit only limited new T cells, authors suggested.

This CDR3 is built from 14 residues. With 1 base clipped from V and 8 bases from J, the junction kept 6 bases outside the gene matches. Germline CDR1 SQVTM, CDR2 ANQGSEA. Regarding this clonotype: Its antigen is not identified.

TCRdb re-analysed the RT-PCR reads in MiXCR, keeping a single row per CDR3 protein. The sample consists of 530,000 or so distinct CDR3 sequences, 12% to 15% of them appearing once. The sample consisted of PBMCs from blood, taken 11 to 12 days after vaccination. This sequence was found in a man aged 50 or older who received an inactivated influenza vaccine. The V call is TRBV29-1, the J call TRBJ2-1; 9 positions match TRBD2. The CDR3 DNA sequence: TGCAGCGTTGAAGGTCGGGTAGCGGGGGATGAGCAGTTCTTC. Protein: CSVEGRVAGDEQFF.